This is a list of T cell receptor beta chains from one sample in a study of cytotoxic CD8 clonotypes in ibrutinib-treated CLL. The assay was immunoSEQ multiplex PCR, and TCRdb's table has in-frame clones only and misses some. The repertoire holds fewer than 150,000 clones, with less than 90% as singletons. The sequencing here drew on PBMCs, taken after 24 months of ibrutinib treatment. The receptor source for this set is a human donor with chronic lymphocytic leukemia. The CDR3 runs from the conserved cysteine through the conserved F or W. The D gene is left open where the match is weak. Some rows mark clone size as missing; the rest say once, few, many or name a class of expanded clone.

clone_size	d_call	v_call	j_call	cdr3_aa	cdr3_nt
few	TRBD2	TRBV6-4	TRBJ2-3	CASSVLAGSTDTQYF	TGTGCCAGCAGTGTCCTAGCGGGTAGCACAGATACGCAGTATTTT
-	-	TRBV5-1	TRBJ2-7	CASSLRTDYEQYF	TGCGCCAGCAGCTTACGGACAGACTACGAGCAGTACTTC
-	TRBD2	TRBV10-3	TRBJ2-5	CAISELAGGRTKTQYF	TGTGCCATCAGTGAGTTGGCGGGGGGGCGAACAAAGACCCAGTACTTC
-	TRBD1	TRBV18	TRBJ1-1	CASSPSYRGLNEAFF	TGTGCCAGCTCACCATCTTACAGGGGATTAAATGAAGCTTTCTTT
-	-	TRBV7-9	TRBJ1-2	CASSLGQGPNYGYTF	TGTGCCAGCAGCTTGGGTCAGGGACCGAACTATGGCTACACCTTC
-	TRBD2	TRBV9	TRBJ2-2	CASSVASGGVYTGELFF	TGTGCCAGCAGCGTAGCAAGCGGGGGGGTATACACCGGGGAGCTGTTTTTT
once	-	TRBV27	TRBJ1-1	CASSVDRGGTEAFF	TGTGCCAGCAGTGTGGACAGAGGCGGCACTGAAGCTTTCTTT
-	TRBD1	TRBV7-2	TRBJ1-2	CASSPARQGLRGYTF	TGTGCCAGCAGCCCCGCCCGACAGGGGCTAAGAGGCTACACCTTC
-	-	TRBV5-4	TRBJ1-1	CASSLQGPSGRAFF	TGTGCCAGCAGCTTACAGGGTCCTTCCGGACGAGCTTTCTTT
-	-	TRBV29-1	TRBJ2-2	CSVEDVTGLGNTGELFF	TGCAGCGTTGAAGATGTAACAGGGTTGGGGAACACCGGGGAGCTGTTTTTT
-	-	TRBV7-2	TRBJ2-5	CASSPPPAGETQYF	TGTGCCAGCAGCCCGCCCCCTGCCGGAGAGACCCAGTACTTC
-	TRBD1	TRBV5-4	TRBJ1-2	CASSLTGDYGYTF	TGTGCCAGCAGCCTGACAGGGGATTATGGCTACACCTTC
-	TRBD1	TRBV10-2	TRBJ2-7	CASRLGQGVYEQYF	TGCGCCAGCCGACTCGGACAGGGAGTCTACGAGCAGTACTTC
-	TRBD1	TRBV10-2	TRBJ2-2	CASRKDRVGTGELFF	TGCGCCAGCAGGAAGGACAGGGTGGGCACCGGGGAGCTGTTTTTT
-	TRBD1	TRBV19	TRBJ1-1	CASSLQGDTEAFF	TGTGCCAGTAGTCTGCAGGGGGACACTGAAGCTTTCTTT
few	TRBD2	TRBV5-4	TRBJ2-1	CASSTYSGGRDYEQFF	TGTGCCAGCAGCACTTATAGCGGGGGCCGGGACTATGAGCAGTTCTTC
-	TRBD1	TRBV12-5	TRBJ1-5	CASGAGTGYQPQHF	TGTGCTAGTGGGGCCGGGACAGGGTATCAGCCCCAGCATTTT
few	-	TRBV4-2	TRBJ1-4	CASSQEGVRTVNEKLFF	TGTGCCAGCAGCCAAGAAGGGGTGAGAACGGTTAATGAAAAACTGTTTTTT
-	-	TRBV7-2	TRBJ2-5	CASSLALTVFQETQYF	TGTGCCAGCAGCTTAGCGCTGACAGTGTTCCAAGAGACCCAGTACTTC
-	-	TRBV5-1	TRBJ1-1	CASSPYTLNTEAFF	TGCGCCAGCAGCCCCTACACATTGAACACTGAAGCTTTCTTT
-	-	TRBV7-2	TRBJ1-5	CASSPRATGGNQPQHF	TGTGCCAGCAGCCCCCGGGCCACGGGCGGCAATCAGCCCCAGCATTTT
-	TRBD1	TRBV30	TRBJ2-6	CAWAPRTGPHSGANVLTF	TGTGCCTGGGCTCCAAGGACAGGGCCCCACTCTGGGGCCAACGTCCTGACTTTC
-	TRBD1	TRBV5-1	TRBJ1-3	CASSLGGGAAGNTIYF	TGCGCCAGCAGCCTGGGAGGGGGCGCAGCTGGAAACACCATATATTTT
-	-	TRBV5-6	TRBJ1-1	CASSLAGPPNTEAFF	TGTGCCAGCAGCTTGGCTGGGCCACCGAACACTGAAGCTTTCTTT
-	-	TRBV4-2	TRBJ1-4	CASSLGQRNEKLFF	TGTGCCAGCAGCCTGGGACAACGGAATGAAAAACTGTTTTTT
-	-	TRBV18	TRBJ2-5	CASSPGAKETQYF	TGTGCCAGCTCACCGGGGGCCAAAGAGACCCAGTACTTC
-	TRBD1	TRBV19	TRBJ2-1	CASSPPDRENEQFF	TGTGCCAGTAGCCCCCCGGACAGGGAAAATGAGCAGTTCTTC
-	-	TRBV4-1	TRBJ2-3	CASSQVPNQPDTQYF	TGCGCCAGCAGCCAAGTACCCAATCAGCCAGATACGCAGTATTTT
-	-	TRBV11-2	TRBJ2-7	CASSFFRLPSSYEQYF	TGTGCCAGCAGCTTCTTCAGGTTACCCAGCTCCTACGAGCAGTACTTC
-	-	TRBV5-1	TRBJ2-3	CASSLRLEISTDTQYF	TGCGCCAGCAGCTTGCGACTAGAGATTAGCACAGATACGCAGTATTTT
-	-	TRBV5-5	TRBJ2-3	CATTSLIIDTQYF	TGTGCCACCACTTCCCTCATCATCGATACGCAGTATTTT
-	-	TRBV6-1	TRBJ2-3	CASSEHWVTTDTQYF	TGTGCCAGCAGTGAGCACTGGGTGACCACAGATACGCAGTATTTT
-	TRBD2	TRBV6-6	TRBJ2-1	CASSYHPGTSGNEQFF	TGTGCCAGCAGCTACCACCCCGGGACTAGCGGGAATGAGCAGTTCTTC
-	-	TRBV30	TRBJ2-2	CAWKWGPNTGELFF	TGTGCCTGGAAATGGGGACCCAACACCGGGGAGCTGTTTTTT
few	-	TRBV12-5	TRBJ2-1	CASGLASREYYNEQFF	TGTGCTAGTGGTTTGGCAAGCCGGGAATACTACAATGAGCAGTTCTTC
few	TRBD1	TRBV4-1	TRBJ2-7	CASSLRDREAGGYEQYF	TGCGCCAGCAGCCTCCGGGACAGGGAGGCCGGAGGGTACGAGCAGTACTTC
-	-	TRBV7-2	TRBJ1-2	CASSLAPGDRTYGYTF	TGTGCCAGCAGCTTAGCTCCCGGAGACAGAACATATGGCTACACCTTC
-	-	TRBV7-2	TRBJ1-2	CASRQPEGYGYTF	TGTGCCAGCAGACAACCCGAGGGCTATGGCTACACCTTC
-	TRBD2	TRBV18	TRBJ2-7	CASSSTSGFEQYF	TGTGCCAGCTCATCGACTAGCGGGTTCGAGCAGTACTTC
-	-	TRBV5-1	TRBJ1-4	CASSQAGEMGEKLFF	TGCGCCAGCAGCCAAGCCGGGGAGATGGGTGAAAAACTGTTTTTT